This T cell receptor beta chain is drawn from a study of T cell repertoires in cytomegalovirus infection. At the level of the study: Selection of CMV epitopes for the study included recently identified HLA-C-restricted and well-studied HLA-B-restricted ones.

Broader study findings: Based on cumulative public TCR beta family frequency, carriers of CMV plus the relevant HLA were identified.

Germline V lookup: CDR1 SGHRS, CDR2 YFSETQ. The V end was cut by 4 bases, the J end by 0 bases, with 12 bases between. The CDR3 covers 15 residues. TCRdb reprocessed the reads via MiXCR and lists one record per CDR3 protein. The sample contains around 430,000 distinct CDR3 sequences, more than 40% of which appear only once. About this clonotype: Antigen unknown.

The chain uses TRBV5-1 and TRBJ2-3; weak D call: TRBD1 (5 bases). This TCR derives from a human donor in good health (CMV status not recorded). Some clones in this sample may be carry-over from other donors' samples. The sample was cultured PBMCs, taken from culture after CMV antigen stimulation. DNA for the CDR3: TGCGCCAGCAGCACTCCAGACAGCAGCACAGATACGCAGTATTTT. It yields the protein CASSTPDSSTDTQYF.